The rows below give T cell receptor beta chains drawn from one sample of a study of cytomegalovirus exposure and HLA in healthy donors. TCRdb's table, derived via immunoSEQ multiplex PCR, lists solely in-frame clones and lacks some. The sample has 150,000 to 250,000 clones, 84% seen once. The sample consisted of PBMCs. These TCRs come from a woman in her 30s in good health and CMV-seropositive. CDR3s include the opening cysteine and the closing phenylalanine or tryptophan. A D gene is named only where the DNA matches it firmly. Clone size appears in some rows only: once, few, many, or a class for an expanded clone.

V gene	D gene	CDR3 length	J gene	clone size	CDR3 protein	CDR3 DNA
TRBV29-1	NA	16	TRBJ2-3	few	CSVEFVGQGTTDTQYF	TGCAGCGTCGAGTTTGTTGGGCAGGGGACCACAGATACGCAGTATTTT
TRBV9	NA	11	TRBJ1-1	few	CASSVQGEAFF	TGTGCCAGCAGCGTACAGGGCGAAGCTTTCTTT
TRBV10-2	NA	13	TRBJ2-7	once	CASSESRTYEQYF	TGCGCCAGCAGTGAGTCGAGAACCTACGAGCAGTACTTC
TRBV27	NA	13	TRBJ1-2	once	CASSLRGTHGYTF	TGTGCCAGCAGTTTACGCGGGACCCATGGCTACACCTTC
TRBV5-4	NA	14	TRBJ2-7	NA	CATYIRTEAYEQYF	TGTGCCACCTATATTCGGACAGAAGCCTACGAGCAGTACTTC
TRBV7-8	TRBD1	14	TRBJ1-1	NA	CATHRDRDLTEAFF	TGTGCCACCCACCGGGACAGGGATTTAACTGAAGCTTTCTTT
TRBV7-9	TRBD2	16	TRBJ2-5	NA	CASSLTSGLGQETQYF	TGTGCCAGCAGCTTAACTAGCGGGTTGGGACAAGAGACCCAGTACTTC
TRBV10-1	TRBD2	18	TRBJ2-1	few	CASSGGVGTSGLYNEQFF	TGCGCCAGCAGTGGGGGAGTGGGGACTAGCGGGTTATACAATGAGCAGTTCTTC
TRBV5-1	TRBD2	14	TRBJ2-7	NA	CASSETSGSYEQYF	TGCGCCAGCAGCGAGACTAGCGGGAGCTACGAGCAGTACTTC
TRBV5-1	TRBD1	15	TRBJ1-1	NA	CASSLEVQGVTEAFF	TGCGCCAGCAGCTTGGAGGTCCAGGGGGTGACTGAAGCTTTCTTT
TRBV20-1	NA	11	TRBJ2-3	NA	CSAERADTQYF	TGCAGTGCCGAGAGGGCAGATACGCAGTATTTT
TRBV7-2	NA	13	TRBJ2-7	many	CASSSGSTYEQYF	TGTGCCAGCAGCTCCGGGTCCACCTACGAGCAGTACTTC
TRBV7-2	TRBD1	14	TRBJ2-1	NA	CASSSGQGLTEQFF	TGTGCCAGCAGCTCGGGACAGGGATTAACTGAGCAGTTCTTC
TRBV15	NA	13	TRBJ1-1	once	CATSGFKGSKAFF	TGTGCCACCAGCGGCTTCAAGGGGTCAAAAGCTTTCTTT
TRBV6-1	NA	13	TRBJ1-5	few	CASTTDRNQPQHF	TGTGCCAGCACTACGGACAGAAATCAGCCCCAGCATTTT
TRBV6-1	NA	14	TRBJ2-3	NA	CATDKGQYTDTQYF	TGTGCCACGGACAAAGGACAGTACACAGATACGCAGTATTTT
TRBV6-1	TRBD1	17	TRBJ1-5	NA	CASSVSTGAVSNQPQHF	TGTGCCAGCAGTGTGTCGACAGGGGCCGTTAGCAATCAGCCCCAGCATTTT
TRBV29-1	NA	12	TRBJ1-2	NA	CSGTGGGSGYTF	TGCAGCGGTACCGGGGGCGGGAGTGGCTACACCTTC
TRBV7-2	NA	16	TRBJ1-4	NA	CASSPQLVPANEKLFF	TGTGCCAGCAGCCCCCAGTTGGTACCTGCCAATGAAAAACTGTTTTTT
TRBV7-3	TRBD2	16	TRBJ2-2	NA	CASSLNQGGHTGELFF	TGTGCCAGCAGCTTAAACCAGGGAGGGCACACCGGGGAGCTGTTTTTT
TRBV4-2	NA	17	TRBJ2-7	NA	CASSQVGTRLDTGEQYF	TGTGCCAGCAGCCAAGTAGGTACAAGACTAGACACGGGAGAGCAGTACTTC
TRBV9	TRBD2	15	TRBJ2-1	NA	CASSVGRLALNEQFF	TGTGCCAGCAGCGTAGGGCGACTAGCTCTCAATGAGCAGTTCTTC
TRBV11-3	NA	14	TRBJ2-2	NA	CASSSPEFGGELFF	TGTGCCAGCAGCTCCCCTGAGTTTGGCGGGGAGCTGTTTTTT
TRBV19	NA	15	TRBJ1-2	few	CASREQGLGEYGYTF	TGTGCCAGTAGAGAACAGGGTCTTGGGGAGTATGGCTACACCTTC
TRBV5-8	NA	15	TRBJ2-7	NA	CASPKRPGGPYEQYF	TGTGCCAGCCCTAAGAGGCCCGGAGGGCCCTACGAGCAGTACTTC
TRBV2	TRBD1	14	TRBJ1-2	NA	CASSDTQGSYGYTF	TGTGCCAGCAGTGACACACAGGGGAGCTATGGCTACACCTTC
TRBV27	NA	13	TRBJ2-7	NA	CASSPPGVSEQYF	TGTGCCAGCAGTCCACCGGGTGTGAGCGAGCAGTACTTC